This T cell receptor beta chain was identified in a study of blood T cell repertoires in COVID-19. Overall study context: Acute and convalescent COVID-19 specimens originated in the United States, Italy and Spain. T cells, B-cell-depleted T cells, or PBMCs supplied cDNA or gDNA.

In the original workflow: Cell counts per sample came from amplifying reference gene primers. Assay used: immunoSEQ multiplex PCR; TCRdb lists only in-frame clones, some missing. V and J calls and clone size are copied from that table; D and trimming were computed from the DNA. Of around 98,000 clones listed, approximately 80% were seen once; the top ten hold about a tenth. V was shortened by 4 bases and J by 4 bases, with 14 bases between the two germline ends. This CDR3 contains 14 residues. Germline V lookup: CDR1 SGHDT, CDR2 YYEEEE. Input material: peripheral blood. The chain couples TRBV5-6 to TRBJ1-2; no reliable D call. The TCR sequence derives from a man aged 70-80 years with active or convalescent COVID-19. Written as DNA, the CDR3 is TGTGCCAGCAGCCCGTTTGACCGGGGCTATGGCTACACCTTC. Its protein is CASSPFDRGYGYTF. Looking up the rest from reference TRBV5-6 and TRBJ1-2 gives the full variable domain: DAGVTQSPTHLIKTRGQQVTLRCSPKSGHDTVSWYQQALGQGPQFIFQYYEEEERQRGNFPDRFSGHQFPNYSSELNVNALLLGDSALYLCASSPFDRGYGYTFGSGTRLTVV.